This TCR beta chain was observed in a study of Graves' ophthalmopathy and Graves' hyperthyroidism. With regard to this clonotype: It may be a read error: a sequence one base away is much more abundant.

The CDR3 has 15 residues. Germline assignment: CDR1 SGHTA and CDR2 FQGTGA. Researchers took RNA transcripts and amplified TCR beta CDR3 regions from them. HTBI-primed first-round RT-PCR preceded second-round multiplex PCR. TCRdb re-derived calls from the multiplex PCR reads in MiXCR, one entry per CDR3 protein. The table has about 380,000 distinct CDR3 sequences, 15% to 17% seen once. The receptor was isolated from a woman aged 18-29 years with stable Graves' hyperthyroidism. The sequenced material came from peripheral blood. The chain carries TRBV7-3 and TRBJ1-1; TRBD1 agrees at 11 bases. CDR3 coding DNA: TGTGCCAGCAGCCGGACAGGGGGCTGGAACACTGGAGCTTTCTTT. Translation gives CASSRTGGWNTGAFF.